The 3 T cell receptor beta chains below were found in one sample sequenced in a study of cytomegalovirus exposure and HLA in healthy donors. With 60 Vbeta and 13 Jbeta primers, the PCR was carried out. Here immunoSEQ multiplex PCR was the method, and the copy in TCRdb shows in-frame clones only, minus some. The sample lists about 170,000 clones, 80% to 90% seen once, with approximately 2.4% in the top ten. The sequenced sample consisted of PBMCs. The receptors were sampled from a male donor in good health and CMV-seronegative.

The V call is TRBV5-4, the J call TRBJ1-5; D is unclear. V dropped 4 bases and J dropped 4 bases, with 15 bases sitting between them. The CDR3 has 15 residues. Per the germline V gene, CDR1 is SGHNT and CDR2 is YYREEE (reference sequence). The CDR3 reads CASSQDLQTNQPQHF. For the CDR3, the DNA is TGTGCCAGCAGCCAAGATTTGCAGACAAATCAGCCCCAGCATTTT.

This clone has just one count. The rearrangement joins TRBV25-1 to TRBJ2-2, with D possibly matching TRBD1 (6 bases). Trimming pared 4 bases from V and 6 bases from J, leaving 18 bases between. This CDR3 contains 16 residues. CDR1 is MGHDK and CDR2 is SYGVNS in the germline V gene. CDR3 protein: CASSGYLGRGAGELFF. The CDR3 DNA reads TGTGCCAGCAGTGGTTACTTGGGCAGGGGAGCCGGGGAGCTGTTTTTT.

This chain connects TRBV9 to TRBJ2-3; D ambiguous. The CDR3 spans 13 residues. CDR1 SGDLS and CDR2 YYNGEE come from the germline V gene. V was shortened by 3 bases and J by 2 bases, with 7 bases between the two germline ends. This CDR3 is CASSADNTDTQYF. In DNA, the CDR3 is TGTGCCAGCAGCGCTGACAACACAGATACGCAGTATTTT.